This T cell receptor beta chain was captured in a study of T-cell reconstitution after alpha-beta-depleted transplantation in children. As it was prepared, the TCRbeta library received unique molecular identifiers. TCRdb independently ran MiXCR on the PCR reads; one entry per CDR3 protein. The sample shows some 300,000 distinct CDR3 sequences, about 9.3% of them seen only once. This clonotype has more than one count but fewer than ten. The CDR3 has 13 amino acids. V shed 3 bases and J shed 9 bases, with 15 bases lying between them. The V gene's germline CDR1 is SQVTM and CDR2 ANQGSEA. This TCR came from a human donor who donated a stem cell graft to a child with acute lymphoblastic leukemia. The rearrangement uses TRBV29-1 and TRBJ2-1; D is uncertain. Sequencing was performed on PBMCs from the stem cell graft donor, taken from the stem cell graft. The CDR3: CSVDQVLGGEQFF. The CDR3 region has the DNA TGCAGCGTTGACCAAGTGTTGGGCGGTGAGCAGTTCTTC.